This entry describes one T cell receptor beta chain. What it binds is not known. This record comes from a study of T cell repertoires in cytomegalovirus infection. Study context: Matching HLA type and CMV infection were both indicated by public TCR beta signatures. Study-level findings and limits: Ex vivo, HLA-C-restricted CMV-specific TCR beta clonotypes prevailed over the rest of the response.

MiXCR was run by TCRdb on the reads, yielding one entry per CDR3 protein. In the table there are about 100,000 distinct CDR3 sequences, under 25% of which are singletons. V gave up 6 bases and J gave up 7 bases; unmatched junction bases: 6. The CDR3 runs 14 residues. The germline CDR1 and CDR2 sequences are MNHEY and SVGEGT. The receptor was derived from a human donor in good health (CMV status not recorded). Some clones in this sample may be carry-over from other donors' samples. The sequencing sample was made of CD8+ T cells from PBMCs. The chain couples TRBV6-2 or TRBV6-3 to TRBJ1-5; 10 bases map to TRBD1. CDR3 region: CASSGQGDLQPQHF. DNA for the CDR3: TGTGCCAGCAGCGGACAGGGGGATTTACAGCCCCAGCATTTT.